This TCR beta chain was recovered during a study of T cell responses to AZD1222 COVID-19 vaccine. Background on the study: Second doses at about 4 or about 12 weeks were pooled.

Germline loops: CDR1 KGHDR, CDR2 SFDVKD. The CDR3 contains 14 residues. V gave up 8 bases and J gave up 0 bases, with 7 bases separating them. On this clone itself: What it binds is not known.

Study conclusions and caveats: Spike-specific TCR breadth and depth grew following two AZD1222 doses. There were repertoire samples only from the period after the peak T cell response.

The protocol was immunoSEQ multiplex PCR, while the TCRdb copy is restricted to in-frame clones and leaves out a portion. The sample lists about 150,000 clones; about nine tenths were seen once. This receptor was identified in an adult in good health. V usage is TRBV24-1 and J usage is TRBJ2-6, with unresolved D. The sample in question was peripheral blood, obtained on day 0 of AZD1222 vaccination. Written as DNA, the CDR3 is TGTGCCACCACTGGTGGCTCTGGGGCCAACGTCCTGACTTTC. Residues: CATTGGSGANVLTF.